The 9 T cell receptor beta chains in this list originate from one sample, sequenced in a study of monozygotic twins with inflammatory bowel disease. Reprocessing the 5' RACE reads, TCRdb reports a single entry for every CDR3 protein and omits DNA. The sample is made up of a few hundred thousand distinct CDR3 sequences, and the top ten hold 5.5% to 6.5% of it. The material sequenced was blood. Receptor source: a human donor with ulcerative colitis or Crohn's disease, or a healthy co-twin of an affected twin (not recorded which).

The V gene is TRBV14, the J gene TRBJ2-1; TCRdb's D gene call, TRBD2, goes unchecked for lack of DNA. CDR1 and CDR2 (germline): SGHDN, FVKESK. This CDR3 has 18 amino acids. CDR3 residues: CASSQTQYGGSHPHEQFF.

The chain recombines TRBV6-5 with TRBJ1-3. This CDR3 is 15 amino acids long. Germline assignment: CDR1 MNHEY and CDR2 SVGAGI. The CDR3 loop reads CASSYSSVSGNTIYF.

V is TRBV5-4 and J is TRBJ1-6; as DNA is missing, the TRBD1 call by TCRdb cannot be tested. Germline V gives CDR1 SGHNT, CDR2 YYREEE (reference sequence). The CDR3 is 17 amino acids. The CDR3 reads CASSLAFRGSGNSPLHF. The full variable domain, in which reference TRBV5-4 and TRBJ1-6 provide the parts outside the CDR3, is ETGVTQSPTHLIKTRGQQVTLRCSSQSGHNTVSWYQQALGQGPQFIFQYYREEENGRGNFPPRFSGLQFPNYSSELNVNALELDDSALYLCASSLAFRGSGNSPLHFGNGTRLTVT.

This sequence joins TRBV5-5 and TRBJ1-2; without DNA, the TCRdb call of TRBD1 cannot be checked. Germline lookup yields CDR1 SGHKS and CDR2 YYEKEE (reference sequence). CDR3 length: 13 amino acids. CDR3 residues: CASSRGTNYGYTF.

This chain uses TRBV15 with TRBJ2-7; TCRdb picks TRBD2, but there is no DNA to check that call. The CDR3 spans 16 residues. The germline gives CDR1 LNHNV, CDR2 YYDKDF (reference sequence). CDR3 residues: CATSRSPGGTTYEQYF.

The rearrangement uses TRBV5-1 and TRBJ2-4. Germline V gives CDR1 SGHRS, CDR2 YFSETQ. This CDR3 comprises 15 residues. The CDR3 loop is CASSKEIGAKNIQYF.

The V gene is TRBV18, the J gene TRBJ2-7; without DNA, the TCRdb call of TRBD2 cannot be checked. Germline assignment: CDR1 KGHSH and CDR2 LQKENI. CDR3 length: 14 amino acids. CDR3 in amino acids: CASSSSPGPYEQYF.

The chain has TRBV24-1 and TRBJ2-1; no DNA is available, so the TRBD1 call from TCRdb remains unchecked. The germline gives CDR1 KGHDR, CDR2 SFDVKD. The CDR3 is made up of 15 amino acids. The CDR3: CATSDPGPEANEQFF.

The V and J genes are TRBV20-1 and TRBJ1-4. The CDR3 covers 14 residues. From germline, CDR1 is DFQATT and CDR2 SNEGSKA (reference sequence). CDR3: CSARKPATNEKLFF.